Presented here are 9 T cell receptor beta chains from one specimen sequenced in a study of OX40 agonist ivuxolimab in advanced cancers. The data were produced by immunoSEQ multiplex PCR, yet TCRdb's version contains in-frame clones alone and is incomplete. The table has 75,000 to 95,000 clones, approximately 90% seen once. The sample consisted of CD4+ or CD8+ T cells sorted from blood, taken in a trial of the OX40 agonist ivuxolimab. The source of these receptors is an adult with an advanced solid tumor such as melanoma, head and neck, liver or kidney cancer.

This clone was counted between two and nine times. This chain connects TRBV30 to TRBJ1-5; D is uncertain. The CDR3 contains 13 residues. Germline values: CDR1 GTSNPN, CDR2 SVGIG (reference sequence). V was shortened by 2 bases and J by 7 bases, with 12 bases between the two germline ends. The CDR3 coding sequence is TGTGCCTGGAGTACCCAGCTGGGGCAGCCCCAGCATTTT. This sequence encodes CAWSTQLGQPQHF. Full variable domain (remainder filled in from reference TRBV30 and TRBJ1-5): SQTIHQWPATLVQPVGSPLSLECTVEGTSNPNLYWYRQAAGRGLQLLFYSVGIGQISSEVPQNLSASRPQDRQFILSSKKLLLSDSGFYLCAWSTQLGQPQHFGDGTRLSIL.

To note about this clone: The DNA is left out, because the CDR3 cannot be placed on it with certainty; the CDR3 is given as TCRdb lists it. This chain joins TRBV30 and TRBJ2-2; TRBD2, the D gene given by the table, was not confirmed from the DNA. The CDR3 spans 14 amino acids, including both terminal residues. The germline gives CDR1 GTSNPN, CDR2 SVGIG (reference sequence). CDR3 protein: CAWNFGPGGGELFF.

V usage is TRBV2 and J usage is TRBJ2-2; the match to TRBD2 covers 11 bases. Looked up from germline, CDR1 is SNHLY and CDR2 is FYNNEI. The CDR3 spans 16 residues. The V gene end was trimmed by 1 base and the J gene end by 6 bases; junction bases not matched to a gene: 4. The DNA of the CDR3 is TGTGCCAGCAGTGAAGGGCTAGCGGGAGGCTCCGGGGAGCTGTTTTTT. It translates to CASSEGLAGGSGELFF.

The chain employs TRBV11-3 and TRBJ2-3, with TRBD1 matching over 7 bases. The length of the CDR3 is 15 residues. The trim removed 6 bases at V and 1 base at J, leaving 7 bases unmatched. Germline-derived CDR1 and CDR2 are SGHNT and YENEEA. The CDR3 DNA reads as TGTGCCAGCAGACAGGGACAGTCCGGCACAGATACGCAGTATTTT. It specifies CASRQGQSGTDTQYF.

This clone occurred a few times. CDR3 amino acids: CASSGNPRIPTDEQFF. In nucleotides, the CDR3 is TGTGCCAGCAGCGGTAATCCCCGGATCCCAACCGATGAGCAGTTCTTC. This chain links TRBV11-3 with TRBJ2-1; D gene uncertain. V lost 5 bases to trimming and J lost 8 bases, with 22 bases between them. From germline, CDR1 is SGHNT and CDR2 YENEEA. The CDR3 contains 16 residues. Variable domain in full (rest from reference TRBV11-3 and TRBJ2-1): EAGVVQSPRYKIIEKKQPVAFWCNPISGHNTLYWYLQNLGQGPELLIRYENEEAVDDSQLPKDRFSAERLKGVDSTLKIQPAELGDSAVYLCASSGNPRIPTDEQFFGPGTRLTVL.

The V and J genes are TRBV28 and TRBJ2-7; D is ambiguous. This CDR3 spans 13 amino acids. With 2 bases removed from V and 0 bases from J, the gap between germline ends came to 5 bases. Germline values: CDR1 MDHEN, CDR2 SYDVKM. The CDR3 loop reads CASSLANSYEQYF. In DNA form, the CDR3 reads TGTGCCAGCAGTTTAGCCAACTCCTACGAGCAGTACTTC.

The V call is TRBV7-3, the J call TRBJ1-4; tentatively, D is TRBD1 (5 bases). V was pared by 5 bases and J by 5 bases, with 12 bases between. This CDR3 has 14 residues. From germline, CDR1 is SGHTA and CDR2 FQGTGA. CDR3 protein: CASSTGTVNEKLFF. The CDR3 region has the DNA TGTGCCAGCAGCACCGGGACGGTGAATGAAAAACTGTTTTTT.

This chain uses TRBV5-8 with TRBJ2-7, with unresolved D. Trimming cost V 0 bases and J 7 bases, with 8 bases left between them. CDR1 is SGHTS and CDR2 is YDEGEE in the germline V gene. CDR3 length: 12 amino acids. This CDR3 reads CASSLELWEQYF. The CDR3 bases are TGTGCCAGCAGCTTGGAATTGTGGGAGCAGTACTTC.

The chain employs TRBV11-3 and TRBJ2-7; 7 nucleotides line up with TRBD1. V shed 5 bases and J 2 bases; nucleotides not matched to a gene: 12. The CDR3 has 16 residues. The germline V gene encodes CDR1 SGHNT and CDR2 YENEEA. CDR3 residues: CASSVSTGIEAYEQYF. The DNA for the CDR3 is TGTGCCAGCAGCGTCTCGACAGGGATCGAGGCCTACGAGCAGTACTTC.